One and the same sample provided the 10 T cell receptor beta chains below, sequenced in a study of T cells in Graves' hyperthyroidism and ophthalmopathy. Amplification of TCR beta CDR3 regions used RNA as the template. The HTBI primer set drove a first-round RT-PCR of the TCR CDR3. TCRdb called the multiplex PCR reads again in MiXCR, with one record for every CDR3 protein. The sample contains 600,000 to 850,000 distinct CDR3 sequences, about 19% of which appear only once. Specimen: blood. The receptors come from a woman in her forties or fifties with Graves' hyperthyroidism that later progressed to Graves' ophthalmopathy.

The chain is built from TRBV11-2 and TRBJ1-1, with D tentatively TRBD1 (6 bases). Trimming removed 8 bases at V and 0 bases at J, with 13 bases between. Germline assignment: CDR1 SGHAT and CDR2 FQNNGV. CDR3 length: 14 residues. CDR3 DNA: TGTGCCAGCGGGAGGGGGGGCATGAACACTGAAGCTTTCTTT. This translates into CASGRGGMNTEAFF.

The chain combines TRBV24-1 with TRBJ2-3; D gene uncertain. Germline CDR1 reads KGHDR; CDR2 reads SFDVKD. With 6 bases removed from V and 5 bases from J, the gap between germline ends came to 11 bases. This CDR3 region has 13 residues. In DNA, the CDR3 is TGTGCCACCAGTTCGGACCTCGGAGATACGCAGTATTTT. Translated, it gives CATSSDLGDTQYF.

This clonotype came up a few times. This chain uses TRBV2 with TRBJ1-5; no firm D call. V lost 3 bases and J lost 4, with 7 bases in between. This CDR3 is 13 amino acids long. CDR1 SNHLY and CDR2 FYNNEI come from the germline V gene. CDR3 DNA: TGTGCCAGCAGTGATAATAGAAATCAGCCCCAGCATTTT. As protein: CASSDNRNQPQHF.

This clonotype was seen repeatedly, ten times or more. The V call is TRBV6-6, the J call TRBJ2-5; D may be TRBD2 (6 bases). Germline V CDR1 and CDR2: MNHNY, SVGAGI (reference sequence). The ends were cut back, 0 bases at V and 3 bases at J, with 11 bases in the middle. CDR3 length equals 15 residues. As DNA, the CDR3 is TGTGCCAGCAGTTACTCCGGGACTGTAGAAGAGACCCAGTACTTC. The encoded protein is CASSYSGTVEETQYF.

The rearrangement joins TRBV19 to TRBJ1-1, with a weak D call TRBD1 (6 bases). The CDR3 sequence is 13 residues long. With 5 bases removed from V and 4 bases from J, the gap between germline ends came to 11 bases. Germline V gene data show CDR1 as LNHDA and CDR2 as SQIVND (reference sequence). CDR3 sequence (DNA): TGTGCCAGTAGTCGAGAACAGGGCACTGAAGCTTTCTTT. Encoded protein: CASSREQGTEAFF.

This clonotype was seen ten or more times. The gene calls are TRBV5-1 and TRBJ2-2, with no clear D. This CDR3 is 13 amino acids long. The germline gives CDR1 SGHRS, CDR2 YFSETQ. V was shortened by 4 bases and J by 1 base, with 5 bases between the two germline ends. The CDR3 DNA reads TGCGCCAGCAGCCACAGGAACACCGGGGAGCTGTTTTTT. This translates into CASSHRNTGELFF.

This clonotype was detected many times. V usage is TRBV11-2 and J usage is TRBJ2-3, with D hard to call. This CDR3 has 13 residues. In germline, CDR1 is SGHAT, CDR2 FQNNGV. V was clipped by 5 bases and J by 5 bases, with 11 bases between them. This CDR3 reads CASSPPLVDTQYF. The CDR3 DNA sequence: TGTGCCAGCAGCCCGCCGCTAGTAGATACGCAGTATTTT. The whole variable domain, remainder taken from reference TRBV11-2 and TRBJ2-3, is EAGVAQSPRYKIIEKRQSVAFWCNPISGHATLYWYQQILGQGPKLLIQFQNNGVVDDSQLPKDRFSAERLKGVDSTLKIQPAKLEDSAVYLCASSPPLVDTQYFGPGTRLTVL.

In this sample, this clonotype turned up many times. The CDR3 nucleotides read TGTGCCAGCAGCTTATCGACAGGGGGGGAAGCTTTCTTT. Its translation: CASSLSTGGEAFF. The V call is TRBV7-6, the J call TRBJ1-1; 9 positions match TRBD1. CDR1 is SGHVS, CDR2 FNYEAQ, per germline. The CDR3 runs 13 residues. The ends lost 2 bases at V and 8 bases at J; junction bases unmatched: 3.

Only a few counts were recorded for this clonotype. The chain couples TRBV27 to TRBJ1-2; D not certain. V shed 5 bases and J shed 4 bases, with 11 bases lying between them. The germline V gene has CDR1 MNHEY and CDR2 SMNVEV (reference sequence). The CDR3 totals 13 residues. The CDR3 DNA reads TGTGCCAGCAGTAATCAAGGGTCCTATGGCTACACCTTC. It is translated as CASSNQGSYGYTF.

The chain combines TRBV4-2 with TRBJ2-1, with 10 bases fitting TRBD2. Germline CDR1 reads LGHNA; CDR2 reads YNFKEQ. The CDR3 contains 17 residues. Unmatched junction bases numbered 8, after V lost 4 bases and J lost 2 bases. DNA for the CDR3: TGTGCCAGCAGCCCCTCCCCCAGCGGGGGGGCCTACAATGAGCAGTTCTTC. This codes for CASSPSPSGGAYNEQFF.